This T cell receptor (beta chain) is from a study of OX40 agonist ivuxolimab in advanced cancers. Blood sampling took place at baseline, cycle 4 day 1, and cycle 7 day 1. Whole-study results and caveats: The average count of expanded clones was higher among CD8+ T cells than among CD4+. Individuals who were partial responders at 0.1-3.0 mg/kg had clonal expansion that ranked among the lowest. Clonal expansion by week 6 occurred in CD4+ and CD8+ blood T cells (at 0.1 to 3.0 mg/kg).

V was pared by 4 bases and J by 3 bases, with 18 bases between. CDR1 SGHRS and CDR2 YFSETQ come from the germline V gene. The CDR3 is made up of 16 amino acids. Measured with immunoSEQ multiplex PCR; TCRdb has only the in-frame clones, and not every one. The sample yields tens of thousands of clones, under 85% seen once. As to this clone: Its target is unknown.

The rearrangement uses TRBV5-1 and TRBJ2-3; TRBD2 might be the D (6 bases). Sequencing used CD4+ or CD8+ T cells sorted from blood, obtained in a trial of the OX40 agonist ivuxolimab. This receptor was taken from an adult with an advanced solid tumor such as melanoma, head and neck, liver or kidney cancer. In DNA form, the CDR3 reads TGCGCCAGCAGCCTGGGTAGCGGAGGGCGTACAGATACGCAGTATTTT. Protein product: CASSLGSGGRTDTQYF.